This entry is about one T cell receptor (beta chain). These data come from a study of patients and donors after allogeneic stem cell transplantation. The CDR3 runs 15 residues. Germline CDR1 and CDR2: MDHEN and SYDVKM. Germline trimming cut 6 bases from V and 8 bases from J; bases unmatched to any gene: 13. TCRdb re-called the RT-PCR reads through MiXCR, storing one row per CDR3 protein. Here the sample spans roughly 940,000 distinct CDR3 sequences, approximately 18% being singletons. Sequences were obtained from blood, either unsorted or a sorted T cell fraction (not recorded which). The chain carries TRBV28 and TRBJ2-3, with 8 positions matching TRBD1. This TCR was recovered from a human donor who was either an allogeneic HSCT recipient or a stem cell or donor lymphocyte infusion donor (not recorded which). It is not recorded whose cells these are; they may come from a transplant donor. Here the CDR3 reads CASSPSPGGLATQYF. Here the CDR3 DNA reads TGTGCCAGCAGCCCCTCCCCAGGGGGCTTGGCTACGCAGTATTTT.